This T cell receptor (beta chain) was sequenced for a study of cytomegalovirus exposure and HLA in healthy donors. Notes on the study in general: Researchers catalogued approximately 170 TCR beta chains as cytomegalovirus-associated.

Assay: immunoSEQ multiplex PCR; the TCRdb copy retains only in-frame clones and omits some. The sample shows roughly 71,000 clones, 94% of them seen only once. Concerning this clone: Its target is not known.

The germline V and J ends were trimmed by 5 bases and 0 bases, with 17 bases remaining between them. Germline V gene data show CDR1 as SEHNR and CDR2 as FQNEAQ (reference sequence). CDR3 size: 16 residues. V and J are TRBV7-9 and TRBJ2-7; weak D call: TRBD1 (5 bases). The sequencing sample was made of PBMCs. The clonotype was recovered from a woman younger than 35 in good health and CMV-seronegative. CDR3 in amino acids: CASSPGAGPDSYEQYF. CDR3 bases: TGTGCCAGCAGCCCTGGGGCAGGCCCAGACTCCTACGAGCAGTACTTC. Full variable domain (rest looked up from reference TRBV7-9 and TRBJ2-7): DTGVSQNPRHKITKRGQNVTFRCDPISEHNRLYWYRQTLGQGPEFLTYFQNEAQLEKSRLLSDRFSAERPKGSFSTLEIQRTEQGDSAMYLCASSPGAGPDSYEQYFGPGTRLTVT.